Listed here are 2 T cell receptor beta chains from one sample, sequenced in a study of blood T cell repertoires in COVID-19. Repertoires were generated with immunoSEQ multiplex PCR, while TCRdb's copy carries only in-frame clones and drops some. This sample has some 670,000 clones; around 89% occur once, and the top ten carry roughly 0.25%. Sequencing input: peripheral blood. The receptors were gathered from a young woman with acute or convalescent COVID-19.

Concerning this clone: Other DNA sequences within the sample encode an identical CDR3. The chain links TRBV30 to TRBJ1-2; D ambiguous. Germline V CDR1 and CDR2: GTSNPN, SVGIG (reference sequence). The CDR3 has 11 amino acids. Trimming removed 3 bases at V and 5 bases at J, with 7 bases between. For the CDR3, the DNA is TGTGCCTGGAGCCCGGGATATGGCTACACCTTC. It codes for CAWSPGYGYTF.

Details on this clone: The junction does not match germline at one end; this may be a read error. The J gene is TRBJ1-4, the V gene TRBV27; D may be TRBD1 (6 bases). The germline CDR1 and CDR2 sequences are MNHEY and SMNVEV (reference sequence). The CDR3 sequence is 17 residues long. Written as DNA, the CDR3 is TGTGCCAGCAGTGTATCGACAGGCCTCACAACTAATGAAAAACTGTTTTTT. It is translated as CASSVSTGLTTNEKLFF.